This TCR beta chain was sequenced for a study of OX40 agonist ivuxolimab in advanced cancers. Background on the study: Patients were dosed with the agonistic anti-OX40 (CD134) antibody ivuxolimab. Whole-study results and caveats: At 0.1 to 3.0 mg/kg, clonal expansion of CD4+ and CD8+ blood T cells had occurred by week 6.

Regarding this clone: Its specificity is unknown.

This CDR3 is built from 13 residues. Germline CDR1 and CDR2: SGHRS and YFSETQ. The V gene lost 4 bases and the J gene lost 3 bases, with 10 bases spanning the gap. Here immunoSEQ multiplex PCR was the method, and the copy in TCRdb shows in-frame clones only, minus some. The profile covers 50,000 or so clones, with about 88% appearing a single time and under 0.65% taken by the ten largest. This sequence originates from an adult with an advanced solid tumor such as melanoma, head and neck, liver or kidney cancer. This specimen was CD4+ or CD8+ T cells sorted from blood, taken in a trial of the OX40 agonist ivuxolimab. V gene TRBV5-1 combines with J gene TRBJ1-1, with a tentative D call TRBD1 (5 bases). The CDR3: CASSIGVDTEAFF. CDR3 sequence (DNA): TGCGCCAGCAGCATAGGGGTCGACACTGAAGCTTTCTTT.